The entry below describes one TCR beta chain. The data were produced by immunoSEQ multiplex PCR, yet TCRdb's version contains in-frame clones alone and is incomplete. The sample contains 540,000 or so clones, less than 90% of which appear only once. The CDR3 has 13 residues. V was pared by 6 bases and J by 6 bases, with 12 bases between. Germline CDR1 SQVTM, CDR2 ANQGSEA. This record comes from a study of blood T cell repertoires in COVID-19. About the study: PBMCs, B-cell-depleted T cells, or T cells provided the cDNA or gDNA that made up the material.

The rearrangement uses TRBV29-1 and TRBJ1-6; possible D gene TRBD1, 5 bases. Sequencing was performed on peripheral blood. This TCR derives from a woman in her fifties or sixties with COVID-19, enrolled during active disease. CDR3 in amino acids: CSVLDGGNSPLHF. As DNA, the CDR3 is TGCAGCGTGTTGGACGGGGGTAATTCACCCCTCCACTTT.